This T cell receptor (beta chain) stems from a study of T-cell memory formation after mild COVID-19. CDR1 is DFQATT, CDR2 SNEGSKA, per germline (reference sequence). CDR3 size: 14 residues. Trimming removed 3 bases from V and 5 bases from J, with 14 bases in between. This clonotype was detected ten times or more. TCR alpha and TCR beta cDNA libraries carrying sample barcodes and UMIs came from 5'RACE with constant-segment primers. TCRdb called the 5' RACE reads again in MiXCR, with one record for every CDR3 protein. The sample records over 60,000 distinct CDR3 sequences, approximately 15% being singletons.

The sample was PBMCs or a T cell subset sorted from them (not recorded which). This chain uses TRBV20-1 with TRBJ1-5; possible D gene TRBD1, 6 bases. The receptor was isolated from an adult woman who had mild COVID-19 (a few samples of this study predate the infection). Cell type and time point are not known. CDR3 protein: CSASPSGDYQPQHF. The CDR3 coding sequence is TGCAGTGCTAGTCCCTCAGGGGACTATCAGCCCCAGCATTTT.